This T cell receptor (beta chain) was recorded in a study of beta chain features in type 1 diabetes. Note on this clone: One junction end does not reproduce the germline sequence, and a read error may be involved.

The CDR3 has 13 residues. In germline, CDR1 is KGHSH, CDR2 LQKENI. TCRB transcripts that were expressed got sequenced, as all of the isolated RNA had been reverse transcribed. Profiled with immunoSEQ multiplex PCR; TCRdb holds only in-frame clones, not every one. Of more than 350,000 clones listed, 10% to 12% are singletons. This clonotype was obtained from a woman younger than 30 in good health. The rearrangement joins TRBV18 to TRBJ2-5; the D gene is possibly TRBD1 (5 bases). The specimen was naive CD4+ T cells from blood. The CDR3 spells CASSPQGVDTQYF. CDR3 coding DNA: TGTGCCAGCTCTCCACAAGGGGTTGATACCCAGTACTTC. The full variable domain, its missing parts supplied by reference TRBV18 and TRBJ2-5, is NAGVMQNPRHLVRRRGQEARLRCSPMKGHSHVYWYRQLPEEGLKFMVYLQKENIIDESGMPKERFSAEFPKEGPSILRIQQVVRGDSAAYFCASSPQGVDTQYFGPGTRLLVL.